Shown below are 24 T cell receptor beta chains from a single sample sequenced in a study of T cell clonality in common variable immunodeficiency. Some clones are missing from TCRdb's copy, which holds only in-frame ones; the method was immunoSEQ multiplex PCR. The sample includes about 60,000 clones, none of them occurring once. Specimen: peripheral blood mononuclear cells. Receptors originate from a person aged 18 to 69 in good health.

The table lists this clone with many counts. Relative to the germline gene, one junction end is altered; a read error may explain this. The CDR3 end lies 3 residues beyond the end of the read and is filled in from the germline J gene. This chain connects TRBV7-7 to TRBJ2-2; TRBD1 agrees at 7 bases. The CDR3 is 14 amino acids. The germline CDR1 and CDR2 sequences are SSHAT and FNYEAQ (reference sequence). Partial CDR3 DNA: TGTGCTAGCAGCTTTGAACAGGGGACCGGGGAG. The encoded protein is CASSFEQGTGE. The CDR3 as a whole reads CASSFEQGTGELFF.

This clone was picked up many times. With the read ending 3 residues before the CDR3 end, the germline J gene is used to fill in that end. The gene calls are TRBV19 and TRBJ1-2, with a possible D match to TRBD1 (5 bases). There are 13 residues in the CDR3. V dropped 5 bases and J dropped 7 bases, with 14 bases sitting between them. Germline V CDR1 and CDR2: LNHDA, SQIVND (reference sequence). CDR3 DNA (partial): TGTGCCAGTAGTCCTCAGGGAGTCGGTGGC. It specifies CASSPQGVGG. From start to end, the CDR3 is CASSPQGVGGYTF.

This clone has a count of ten or more. This chain's CDR3 is CASSARLRNTEAFF. Partial CDR3 DNA: TGTGCCAGCAGTGCCAGACTACGGAACACTGAA. The J gene is TRBJ1-1, the V gene TRBV2; D is uncertain. The read comes to an end 3 residues before the CDR3 does, leaving the germline J gene to fill in the end. Trimming left V 4 bases short and J 1 base short, with 10 bases between. The CDR3 is made up of 14 amino acids. Looked up from germline, CDR1 is SNHLY and CDR2 is FYNNEI.

This clone has ten or more counts. The read stops 3 residues short of the end of the CDR3; the missing end is completed from the germline J gene. The chain couples TRBV4-1 to TRBJ2-1; D gene unclear. The CDR3 runs to 13 residues. Trimming removed 2 bases from V and 7 bases from J, with 9 bases in between. The germline V gene encodes CDR1 MGHRA and CDR2 YSYEKL. The CDR3 region is CASSQPTRNEQFF. CDR3 DNA, as far as it was read: TGCGCCAGCAGCCAACCAACAAGGAATGAG.

This clone showed up just a few times. The read ends 3 residues shy of where the CDR3 ends; the end is completed using the germline J gene. The rearrangement links TRBV7-2 to TRBJ1-3, with D maybe TRBD1 (5 bases). Germline lookup yields CDR1 SGHTA and CDR2 FQGNSA. The length of the CDR3 is 15 residues. V was shortened by 8 bases and J by 2 bases, with 16 bases between the two germline ends. Partial CDR3 DNA: TGTGCCAGCGGACAAGATTACAACCCTGGAAACACC. This translates into CASGQDYNPGNT. The CDR3, in full, reads CASGQDYNPGNTIYF.

This clone has a count of ten or more. The CDR3 goes on 3 residues after the read ends, and that part is filled in from the germline J gene. V and J are TRBV5-1 and TRBJ2-2; D may be TRBD1 (5 bases). The germline V gene encodes CDR1 SGHRS and CDR2 YFSETQ. Between the trimmed V and J ends, which lost 4 bases and 1 base, there was a span of 11 bases. CDR3 length: 15 residues. The CDR3 sequence is CASSGDSLNTGELFF. The CDR3 bases that were read are TGCGCCAGCAGCGGAGACAGTTTGAACACCGGGGAG.

The sample holds many counts of this clone. With the read ending 3 residues before the CDR3 end, the germline J gene is used to fill in that end. J is TRBJ2-3 and V is TRBV10-3; possible D gene TRBD1, 6 bases. Trimming cost V 7 bases and J 5 bases, with 16 bases left between them. The CDR3 extends over 14 amino acids. CDR1 is ENHRY, CDR2 SYGVKD, per germline. The sequenced part of the CDR3 DNA is TGTGCCATCACTACAGGGATTTCGGGAGATACG. Translation: CAITTGISGDT. The complete CDR3 sequence is CAITTGISGDTQYF.

In its sample, this clone was seen many times. The read ends 3 residues before the CDR3 terminus; that terminus is restored from the germline J gene. The V call is TRBV20-1, the J call TRBJ2-2, with 7 positions matching TRBD1. Germline CDR1 reads DFQATT; CDR2 reads SNEGSKA (reference sequence). After removal of 5 bases from V and 5 bases from J, the junction contained 8 bases not matched to a gene. The CDR3 has 14 residues. The CDR3 is CSADPRGTTGELFF. The CDR3 DNA, read in part, is TGCAGTGCTGACCCCAGGGGGACGACCGGGGAG.

This clone was observed many times. The CDR3 is cut off 3 residues early in the read; its end comes from the germline J gene. The genes are TRBV19 and TRBJ1-3; D unclear. Per the germline V gene, CDR1 is LNHDA and CDR2 is SQIVND (reference sequence). The CDR3 extends over 13 amino acids. Between the trimmed V and J ends, which lost 7 bases and 7 bases, there was a span of 14 bases. The CDR3 is CASTLRLGNTIYF. The CDR3 DNA, read in part, is TGTGCCAGTACCCTTCGACTTGGGAACACC.

This clone was observed many times. The read ends 3 residues shy of where the CDR3 ends; the end is completed using the germline J gene. The V and J genes are TRBV11-2 and TRBJ1-1; D is unresolved. With 0 bases removed from V and 7 bases from J, the gap between germline ends came to 12 bases. Germline V CDR1 and CDR2: SGHAT, FQNNGV. This CDR3 has 14 residues. CDR3 sequence reads: CASSLEPGTVEAFF. The CDR3 DNA, read in part, is TGTGCCAGCAGCTTAGAACCAGGCACCGTTGAA.

This clone appeared many times. The sequence runs out 3 residues before the end of the CDR3; the remainder is reconstructed from the germline J gene. The chain couples TRBV7-8 to TRBJ2-7; 10 nucleotides line up with TRBD2. After removal of 5 bases from V and 0 bases from J, the junction contained 4 bases not matched to a gene. CDR1 is SGHVS and CDR2 is FQNEAQ in the germline V gene. This CDR3 has 15 amino acids. CDR3 sequence: CASSLWTSGSYEQYF. The part of the CDR3 DNA that was read is TGTGCCAGCAGCCTGTGGACTAGCGGCTCCTACGAG.

In this sample, this clone turned up many times. Read coverage stops 3 residues before the CDR3 terminus; the germline J gene supplies the remainder. The chain uses TRBV30 and TRBJ1-1; D gene unclear. There are 13 residues in the CDR3. The V end was cut by 3 bases, the J end by 1 base, with 9 bases between. From germline, CDR1 is GTSNPN and CDR2 SVGIG (reference sequence). The CDR3 reads CAWRAQWNTEAFF. The sequenced part of the CDR3 DNA is TGTGCCTGGAGGGCCCAGTGGAACACTGAA.

About this clone: Read data end 3 residues before the CDR3 end; the end is taken from the germline J gene. The J gene is TRBJ2-7, the V gene TRBV2, with TRBD2 matching 13 bases. V shed 6 bases and J 4 bases; nucleotides not matched to a gene: 3. This CDR3 comprises 14 residues. CDR1 is SNHLY, CDR2 FYNNEI, per germline. The sequenced part of the CDR3 DNA is TGTGCCAGCAGGTGGACTAGCGGGAGTTACGAG. It yields the protein CASRWTSGSYE. The CDR3, in full, reads CASRWTSGSYEQYF. The whole variable domain, remainder taken from reference TRBV2 and TRBJ2-7, is EPEVTQTPSHQVTQMGQEVILRCVPISNHLYFYWYRQILGQKVEFLVSFYNNEISEKSEIFDDQFSVERPDGSNFTLKIRSTKLEDSAMYFCASRWTSGSYEQYFGPGTRLTVT.

This clone came up many times. The missing CDR3 end, 3 residues past where the read stops, is filled in from the germline J gene. The V gene is TRBV5-1, the J gene TRBJ2-5, with TRBD2 matching 8 bases. The length of the CDR3 is 15 residues. V lost 4 bases, J lost 1 base, and 6 bases stayed unmatched. Germline-derived CDR1 and CDR2 are SGHRS and YFSETQ. This CDR3 reads CASSPGGLGQETQYF. The DNA read from the CDR3 is TGCGCCAGCAGCCCGGGGGGGCTGGGCCAAGAGACC.

The sample holds many counts of this clone. The CDR3 extends 3 residues past the end of the read, so its final part is completed from the germline J gene. The chain uses TRBV5-6 and TRBJ1-2, with no clear D. The CDR3 loop spans 13 amino acids. V lost 0 bases to trimming and J lost 3 bases, with 6 bases between them. Germline V CDR1 and CDR2: SGHDT, YYEEEE. The CDR3 is CASSLDGDYGYTF. The sequenced CDR3 bases are TGTGCCAGCAGCTTGGACGGGGACTATGGC.

This clone was observed at least ten times. The read ends 3 residues early relative to the CDR3; the germline J gene fills the gap. This rearrangement joins TRBV2 to TRBJ1-1; TRBD1 agrees at 7 bases. CDR1 SNHLY and CDR2 FYNNEI come from the germline V gene. The junction had 7 bases not matched to a gene; V was cut back by 5 bases and J by 4 bases. The CDR3 loop spans 14 amino acids. The sequenced CDR3 bases are TGTGCCAGCAGTAGTGACAGGGAAGGCACTGAA. It yields the protein CASSSDREGTE. The whole CDR3 is CASSSDREGTEAFF.

Ten or more counts support this clone. From the germline J gene comes the end of the CDR3, since the read stops 3 residues before it. The chain employs TRBV5-6 and TRBJ1-4, with D possibly matching TRBD1 (5 bases). With 2 bases removed from V and 8 bases from J, the gap between germline ends came to 10 bases. This CDR3 is 13 amino acids long. Looked up from germline, CDR1 is SGHDT and CDR2 is YYEEEE. The CDR3 bases that were read are TGTGCCAGCAGCTTAGGGGAACAGGAAAAA. Translated, it gives CASSLGEQEK. The full CDR3 sequence reads CASSLGEQEKLFF. Combining the CDR3 with reference TRBV5-6 and TRBJ1-4 gives the whole variable domain DAGVTQSPTHLIKTRGQQVTLRCSPKSGHDTVSWYQQALGQGPQFIFQYYEEEERQRGNFPDRFSGHQFPNYSSELNVNALLLGDSALYLCASSLGEQEKLFFGSGTQLSVL.

This clone has at least ten counts. The read comes to an end 3 residues before the CDR3 does, leaving the germline J gene to fill in the end. The chain has TRBV13 and TRBJ2-2; TRBD2 matches at 15 bases. V lost 5 bases to trimming and J lost 8 bases; unmatched junction nucleotides: 6. This CDR3 is built from 16 residues. In germline, CDR1 is PRHDT, CDR2 FYEKMQ (reference sequence). CDR3 DNA, as far as it was read: TGTGCCAGCAGCCCCGGGACTAGCGGGGGGCGAGGGGAG. Its translation: CASSPGTSGGRGE. The full CDR3 sequence reads CASSPGTSGGRGELFF.

This clone appeared many times. Read data end 3 residues before the CDR3 end; the end is taken from the germline J gene. Other DNA sequences in the sample encode the same CDR3. This chain connects TRBV7-3 to TRBJ2-3; 11 bases are a match to TRBD1. This CDR3 has 16 residues. The J segment lost 6 bases and the V segment lost 2 bases, leaving 7 bases of the junction unmatched. CDR1 and CDR2 (germline): SGHTA, FQGTGA. This CDR3 is CASSLRAGQGADTQYF. The covered CDR3 bases are TGTGCCAGCAGCTTACGTGCTGGACAGGGGGCCGATACG.

This clone was seen repeatedly, ten times or more. The read is 3 residues too short to cover the CDR3 end, so that end is filled in from the germline J gene. The rearrangement uses TRBV28 and TRBJ2-7; D is ambiguous. The germline V and J ends were trimmed by 5 bases and 3 bases, with 11 bases remaining between them. CDR1 MDHEN and CDR2 SYDVKM come from the germline V gene. This CDR3 is built from 13 residues. Incomplete CDR3 DNA: TGTGCCAGCAGTCCCCCAGGCTACTACGAG. It translates to CASSPPGYYE. The CDR3, in full, reads CASSPPGYYEQYF.

By share, this clone counts as medium-sized. The CDR3 goes on 3 residues after the read ends, and that part is filled in from the germline J gene. The V call is TRBV20-1, the J call TRBJ2-4; 7 positions match TRBD1. Germline V gene sequence: CDR1 DFQATT, CDR2 SNEGSKA (reference sequence). CDR3 length: 13 amino acids. V shed 5 bases and J 7 bases; nucleotides not matched to a gene: 8. The CDR3 loop reads CSALTAQGNIQYF. The covered CDR3 bases are TGCAGTGCTTTAACGGCACAGGGGAACATT.

This clone has at least ten counts. The CDR3 is cut off 3 residues early in the read; its end comes from the germline J gene. The rearrangement uses TRBV19 and TRBJ1-1; 7 nucleotides align to TRBD1. The CDR3 runs 13 residues. V lost 5 bases to trimming and J lost 7 bases; unmatched junction nucleotides: 7. From germline, CDR1 is LNHDA and CDR2 SQIVND (reference sequence). CDR3 DNA (partial): TGTGCCAGTAGTGTCCCGGGACAGCGTGAA. It encodes CASSVPGQRE. The full-length CDR3 reads as CASSVPGQREAFF.

There are many counts of this clone. The read is 3 residues too short to cover the CDR3 end, so that end is filled in from the germline J gene. The chain links TRBV7-9 to TRBJ2-3, with D tentatively TRBD2 (6 bases). Trimming removed 5 bases at V and 0 bases at J, with 12 bases between. CDR3 length equals 15 residues. Germline V gene sequence: CDR1 SEHNR, CDR2 FQNEAQ (reference sequence). CDR3 protein: CASSDRLGSTDTQYF. The CDR3 DNA, read in part, is TGTGCCAGCAGCGATCGACTAGGGAGCACAGATACG.

Ten or more counts support this clone. The CDR3 end falls 3 residues outside the read, so it is completed with the germline J gene. The chain recombines TRBV18 with TRBJ1-1; 9 bases are shared with TRBD1. The germline CDR1 and CDR2 sequences are KGHSH and LQKENI. This CDR3 is 17 amino acids long. After removal of 1 base from V and 0 bases from J, the junction contained 6 bases not matched to a gene. The chain's CDR3 is CASSPLPTGGLNTEAFF. The sequenced CDR3 bases are TGTGCCAGCTCACCACTGCCTACAGGGGGCCTGAACACTGAA.